Included here is one T cell receptor beta chain sequence, with context. This clonotype was counted at least ten times. What this receptor recognizes is not known. Base qualities are not provided; no much larger clone lies one nucleotide away. This sample was included in a study of Graves' ophthalmopathy and Graves' hyperthyroidism (dated by TCRdb to 2016 to 2018). Background on the whole study: Peripheral blood samples were taken at the time of initial diagnosis, before any treatment was given. The study used TCR beta repertoire signatures to distinguish Graves' ophthalmopathy from Graves' hyperthyroidism and to predict progression to ophthalmopathy. In total, 135 blood samples were TCR-sequenced: around 42 ophthalmopathy, 75 hyperthyroidism and approximately 17 hyperthyroidism-to-ophthalmopathy patients. To explore V-J signatures distinguishing ophthalmopathy from hyperthyroidism, a discovery set of 100 patients (roughly 42 ophthalmopathy, 57 stable hyperthyroidism) was enrolled. The independent validation cohort included approximately 19 hyperthyroidism patients plus 17 patients who later progressed from hyperthyroidism to ophthalmopathy. In over 5 hyperthyroidism patients, the T-cell repertoire of thyroid tissue was compared with the T-cell repertoire of blood. Following sampling, methimazole starting at 30 mg daily was administered to hyperthyroidism patients, and high-dose intravenous methylprednisolone was administered to ophthalmopathy patients. The 100 discovery patients were divided at random into training and test sets in a 7:3 ratio.

CDR1 and CDR2 were assigned from the germline V gene (reference sequence) as LNHDA and SQIVND. Reading from cysteine to phenylalanine, the CDR3 counts 13 amino acids. Of all the DNA, just the CDR3 is kept, 39 bases in frame from base 1. V sheds 4 bases and J sheds 2 bases, leaving 8 bases between their ends. TCR beta CDR3 regions were amplified from RNA transcripts for repertoire sequencing. A first-round RT-PCR used HTBI primers with the Qiagen OneStep RT-PCR kit, followed by a second-round multiplex PCR, size selection and purification. Sequencing of the libraries was carried out on an Illumina HiSeq2000 in paired-end mode with 100 bp reads. In the paper's pipeline: SOAPnuke was used to process the reads, removing any read that contained adapters or uncalled bases, had a mean Phred below 15, or lacked an exact match to the constant primer or identifier. COPE v1.2.5 was used to merge the high-quality paired reads. Unique nucleotide sequences were defined as clonotypes and aligned to IMGT TRB V, D and J references using MiTCR v1.1. Only V-J combinations with frequency above 0.0001 were analysed, covering over 99% of repertoires. For each V-J combination, a TCR clonal expansion and chaos score was defined as F50 clonal expansion divided by the chaos observed in the TCRdist matrix. Welch's t-statistics and random forest were used to reduce the features to 10 to 15 V-J combinations, which were then used as input to a naive Bayes classifier. The Morisita-Horn index was used to measure how similar the thyroid and blood repertoires were. Using fastp at Q25 and MiXCR, TCRdb reprocessed the public reads and kept productive beta chains. Rows are combined by CDR3 protein, so each entry shows the most common genes and DNA. These V and J calls rely on TCRdb rather than the paper's analysis. Recorded for this sample are about 210,000 distinct CDR3 sequences; just under 30% of them occurred a single time. Around 10% of the sample is held by the ten biggest clonotypes.

Patients with ophthalmopathy had moderately to severely active disease, with a Clinical Activity Score of 3 or more, a NOSPECS grade of 4 or more, and a disease duration of less than 3 months. Anyone with other autoimmune diseases, uncontrolled infections, pregnancy or lactation was excluded from the study. Diagnosis relied on clinical symptoms, serum thyroxine, TRAb, thyroid ultrasound and orbital computed tomography. Using Ficoll-Paque density gradient centrifugation, PBMCs were isolated from 10 ml of fresh peripheral blood. Total RNA was extracted with Trizol reagent and quality-checked on an Agilent 2100 Bioanalyzer. General conclusions and limits of the study: Most expanded thyroid clonotypes with frequency above 0.001 were also detected in blood, suggesting blood repertoires may reflect the thyroid immune response. The 13-signature model separated ophthalmopathy from stable hyperthyroidism with roughly 88% sensitivity and around 84% specificity in cross-validation, and 80%/75% in the test set. In validation, the model predicted ophthalmopathy progression with about 70% sensitivity and roughly 72% specificity; about a dozen predicted patients were CT-confirmed with GO in a median of around 6.5 months. No statistical method was used to predetermine the sample size, and group allocation was not hidden from the investigators.

The rearrangement joined TRBV19 to TRBJ1-1; confidence is insufficient to name the D gene. The receptor comes from a man aged 45-60 years with Graves' ophthalmopathy. Donor details come from another sample of the same person, matched by shared clones. The sample taken for sequencing was peripheral blood. At the DNA level, the sequence is TGTGCCAGTAGTACCGGTAGAAACACTGAAGCTTTCTTT. This translates into CASSTGRNTEAFF.